The 31 T cell receptor beta chains listed next were all sequenced from one sample in a study of blood T cell repertoires in COVID-19. Assay used: immunoSEQ multiplex PCR; TCRdb lists only in-frame clones, some missing. Here the sample spans around 140,000 clones, roughly 80% being singletons. Input material: peripheral blood. These receptor sequences come from a man in his sixties with acute or convalescent COVID-19.

The chain couples TRBV6-5 to TRBJ2-7, with TRBD2 matching 7 bases. Trimming removed 2 bases from V and 6 bases from J; junction bases left unmatched: 10. The CDR3 is 15 residues long. The germline V gene encodes CDR1 MNHEY and CDR2 SVGAGI. CDR3 DNA sequence: TGTGCCAGCAGTTACGGTGGACTAGTGGTACTCGAGCAGTACTTC. Amino acids: CASSYGGLVVLEQYF.

The CDR3 region is CASSQEVGEGLTGELFF. CDR3 DNA: TGTGCCAGCAGCCAGGAGGTTGGGGAGGGCCTTACCGGGGAGCTGTTTTTT. The rearrangement links TRBV7-2 to TRBJ2-2; 7 bases agree with TRBD2. The J segment lost 5 bases and the V segment lost 5 bases, leaving 14 bases of the junction unmatched. CDR3 length: 17 residues. Per germline, CDR1 SGHTA and CDR2 FQGNSA. The whole variable domain, filled in from reference TRBV7-2 and TRBJ2-2, reads GAGVSQSPSNKVTEKGKDVELRCDPISGHTALYWYRQSLGQGLEFLIYFQGNSAPDKSGLPSDRFSAERTGGSVSTLTIQRTQQEDSAVYLCASSQEVGEGLTGELFFGEGSRLTVL.

The V gene is TRBV15, the J gene TRBJ2-7; 9 bases match TRBD2. The CDR3 spans 14 residues. From germline, CDR1 is LNHNV and CDR2 YYDKDF (reference sequence). Trimming took 3 bases from V and 2 from J; bases not matched to a gene: 2. The CDR3 region has the DNA TGTGCCACCAGCAGGGCGGGAGGGCCCTACGAGCAGTACTTC. This translates into CATSRAGGPYEQYF.

This clone was detected a few times. The genes are TRBV9 and TRBJ2-2; TRBD2 might be the D (5 bases). The CDR3 spans 14 residues. The V end was cut by 3 bases, the J end by 3 bases, with 9 bases between. CDR1 is SGDLS, CDR2 YYNGEE, per germline. The CDR3 loop reads CASSARAYTGELFF. The CDR3 region has the DNA TGTGCCAGCAGCGCGAGGGCTTACACCGGGGAGCTGTTTTTT.

V and J are TRBV5-1 and TRBJ2-7; 8 bases map to TRBD2. The V segment lost 0 bases and the J segment 2 bases; nucleotides outside the gene matches: 7. This CDR3 comprises 16 residues. Germline CDR1 and CDR2: SGHRS and YFSETQ. CDR3 nucleotide sequence: TGCGCCAGCAGCTTGGGTGGGGGGACTAGGGCCTACGAGCAGTACTTC. Encoded protein: CASSLGGGTRAYEQYF.

This chain links TRBV15 with TRBJ1-5; D uncertain. Germline V lookup: CDR1 LNHNV, CDR2 YYDKDF (reference sequence). This CDR3 comprises 16 residues. V was cut by 0 bases and J by 0 bases, with 9 bases left in between. The CDR3 nucleotides are TGTGCCACCAGCAGAGATCCCTCCTTTAGCAATCAGCCCCAGCATTTT. Encoded protein: CATSRDPSFSNQPQHF.

The chain couples TRBV3-1 (or the pseudogene TRBV3-2) to TRBJ1-2; 8 bases align to TRBD1. Germline trimming cut 5 bases from V and 8 bases from J; bases unmatched to any gene: 7. CDR1 LGHDT and CDR2 YNNKEL come from the germline V gene (reference sequence). This CDR3 has 13 residues. The CDR3 sequence: CASSYRTGSGYTF. CDR3 DNA sequence: TGTGCCAGCAGCTACCGGACAGGGTCCGGCTACACCTTC.

This sequence joins TRBV15 and TRBJ1-4; 7 bases fit TRBD1. The CDR3 loop spans 16 amino acids. The V and J ends lost 0 bases and 3 bases, in that order; junction bases with no gene match: 4. Germline V gives CDR1 LNHNV, CDR2 YYDKDF (reference sequence). The CDR3 sequence is CATSRDPRGSNEKLFF. Here the CDR3 DNA reads TGTGCCACCAGCAGAGATCCCAGGGGGTCTAATGAAAAACTGTTTTTT.

The chain combines TRBV29-1 with TRBJ2-7, with a weak D call TRBD1 (6 bases). V was clipped by 4 bases and J by 2 bases, with 6 bases between them. The CDR3 is made up of 11 amino acids. Germline V gene data show CDR1 as SQVTM and CDR2 as ANQGSEA. The CDR3 is CSVGGPYEQYF. CDR3 coding DNA: TGCAGCGTTGGGGGGCCCTACGAGCAGTACTTC.

The table lists this clone with a count of one. This rearrangement joins TRBV6-5 to TRBJ2-7, with 11 bases aligning to TRBD2. V dropped 10 bases and J dropped 4; count of bases not matched to a gene: 9. CDR3 length: 14 residues. Germline lookup yields CDR1 MNHEY and CDR2 SVGAGI. The CDR3 DNA reads as TGTGCCACGAGGACTAGCGGGTTGGTATACGAGCAGTACTTC. Its translation is CATRTSGLVYEQYF.

V usage is TRBV2 and J usage is TRBJ2-7, with 8 bases matching TRBD2. The CDR3 is 15 residues long. CDR1 is SNHLY, CDR2 FYNNEI, per germline. After removal of 2 bases from V and 8 bases from J, the junction contained 11 bases not matched to a gene. CDR3 sequence reads: CASSEKSGLVGQQYF. CDR3 bases: TGTGCCAGCAGTGAAAAATCGGGACTAGTAGGACAGCAGTACTTC.

The V gene is TRBV20-1, the J gene TRBJ2-1, with TRBD1 identical over 8 bases. Germline lookup yields CDR1 DFQATT and CDR2 SNEGSKA (reference sequence). V lost 3 bases, J lost 13 bases, and 5 bases stayed unmatched. The CDR3 totals 11 residues. The CDR3 DNA follows: TGCAGTGCTAGGATCGGACAGGGCCAGTTCTTC. This sequence encodes CSARIGQGQFF.

J is TRBJ1-1 and V is TRBV5-3; 7 bases map to TRBD1. TRBV5-3 is treated as an ORF (open reading frame) with a function not yet certain. V shed 3 bases, J shed 1 base, and the junction held 12 bases outside the gene matches. This CDR3 spans 17 amino acids. The CDR3 sequence: CARSSGRGSETNTEAFF. CDR3 nucleotide sequence: TGTGCCAGAAGCTCCGGCAGGGGGTCGGAGACGAACACTGAAGCTTTCTTT.

The rearrangement joins TRBV21-1 to TRBJ2-1; the table's D call TRBD2 went unverified against the DNA. TRBV21-1 is noted as a pseudogene. The CDR3 consists of 13 residues. CDR3 sequence: CASLTSGLIEQFF. The CDR3 DNA sequence: TGTGCCAGCCTGACTAGCGGGCTTATCGAGCAGTTCTTC.

V gene TRBV30 combines with J gene TRBJ1-1, with 7 bases that match TRBD1. V shed 8 bases and J 4 bases; nucleotides not matched to a gene: 7. The CDR3 spans 12 residues. The germline gives CDR1 GTSNPN, CDR2 SVGIG (reference sequence). CDR3 nucleotides: TGTGCCGGCCACAGGGGTTTCACTGAAGCTTTCTTT. Translating gives CAGHRGFTEAFF.

The rearrangement uses TRBV7-6 and TRBJ2-2; D is perhaps TRBD2 (6 bases). This CDR3 comprises 16 residues. CDR1 is SGHVS, CDR2 FNYEAQ, per germline. With 5 bases removed from V and 1 base from J, the gap between germline ends came to 14 bases. The CDR3 coding sequence is TGTGCCAGCAGCGGTCTCGGCGGGGTGAACACCGGGGAGCTGTTTTTT. Translated: CASSGLGGVNTGELFF. The full variable domain, in which reference TRBV7-6 and TRBJ2-2 provide the parts outside the CDR3, is GAGVSQSPRYKVTKRGQDVALRCDPISGHVSLYWYRQALGQGPEFLTYFNYEAQQDKSGLPNDRFSAERPEGSISTLTIQRTEQRDSAMYRCASSGLGGVNTGELFFGEGSRLTVL.

This rearrangement joins TRBV5-5 to TRBJ2-1; 11 bases are a match to TRBD2. CDR3 length: 16 residues. The junction had 10 bases not matched to a gene; V was cut back by 4 bases and J by 7 bases. Per the germline V gene, CDR1 is SGHKS and CDR2 is YYEKEE (reference sequence). The CDR3 spells CASSLSLAGVSNEQFF. CDR3 in DNA: TGTGCCAGCAGCCTCTCACTAGCGGGAGTGTCAAATGAGCAGTTCTTC.

This clone was counted only a few times. V is TRBV29-1 and J is TRBJ2-2, with 10 bases identical to TRBD2. Germline CDR1 and CDR2: SQVTM and ANQGSEA. The CDR3 is 17 amino acids. After removal of 1 base from V and 0 bases from J, the junction contained 5 bases not matched to a gene. CDR3 residues: CSVEGLAGAANTGELFF. The CDR3 DNA reads TGCAGCGTTGAAGGGCTAGCGGGAGCCGCGAACACCGGGGAGCTGTTTTTT.

The chain carries TRBV4-1 and TRBJ1-6; 10 bases map to TRBD1. CDR3 length equals 21 residues. V shed 5 bases and J 0 bases; nucleotides not matched to a gene: 16. Germline values: CDR1 MGHRA, CDR2 YSYEKL. The CDR3 region is CASSSTAVGTGVSSYNSPLHF. CDR3 sequence (DNA): TGCGCCAGCAGCTCCACCGCCGTTGGGACAGGGGTCAGCTCCTATAATTCACCCCTCCACTTT.

The genes are TRBV19 and TRBJ2-5; D not resolved. The CDR3 has 13 amino acids. The germline V and J ends were trimmed by 8 bases and 5 bases, with 15 bases remaining between them. Germline V gene sequence: CDR1 LNHDA, CDR2 SQIVND (reference sequence). CDR3 sequence (DNA): TGTGCCAGTGGGCCCCAGGTGTCGGAGACCCAGTACTTC. Amino acid sequence: CASGPQVSETQYF.

The table lists this clone with a count of one. The chain combines TRBV29-1 with TRBJ1-1; possible D gene TRBD1, 5 bases. Germline loops: CDR1 SQVTM, CDR2 ANQGSEA. V dropped 3 bases and J dropped 3 bases, with 14 bases sitting between them. The CDR3 contains 14 residues. The CDR3 sequence is CSVEVPGWDTEAFF. For the CDR3, the DNA is TGCAGCGTTGAGGTACCAGGGTGGGACACTGAAGCTTTCTTT.

This clone was seen once. V is TRBV19 and J is TRBJ1-1, with 10 nucleotides matching TRBD1. V gave up 3 bases and J gave up 7 bases; unmatched junction bases: 2. CDR3 length: 13 residues. Per the germline V gene, CDR1 is LNHDA and CDR2 is SQIVND (reference sequence). CDR3 residues: CASSIRTGGEAFF. CDR3 DNA sequence: TGTGCCAGTAGTATCAGGACAGGGGGTGAAGCTTTCTTT. Filled out from reference TRBV19 and TRBJ1-1, the complete variable domain reads DGGITQSPKYLFRKEGQNVTLSCEQNLNHDAMYWYRQDPGQGLRLIYYSQIVNDFQKGDIAEGYSVSREKKESFPLTVTSAQKNPTAFYLCASSIRTGGEAFFGQGTRLTVV.

The rearrangement links TRBV7-2 to TRBJ2-2; 8 nucleotides match TRBD2. Germline CDR1 is SGHTA and CDR2 is FQGNSA. V dropped 4 bases and J dropped 0; count of bases not matched to a gene: 4. CDR3 length: 16 residues. CDR3 amino acids: CASSSAAGANTGELFF. The CDR3 nucleotides are TGTGCCAGCAGCTCAGCAGCGGGGGCGAACACCGGGGAGCTGTTTTTT.

This sequence joins TRBV11-2 and TRBJ1-6; D remains unclear. The CDR3 has 13 amino acids. Germline CDR1 and CDR2: SGHAT and FQNNGV. The ends were cut back, 5 bases at V and 7 bases at J, with 9 bases in the middle. The CDR3 sequence is CASSVPGNSPLHF. Written as DNA, the CDR3 is TGTGCCAGCAGCGTCCCCGGGAATTCACCCCTCCACTTT.

This chain joins TRBV18 and TRBJ2-5; D call uncertain. The CDR3 runs to 14 residues. V lost 3 bases and J lost 5, with 13 bases in between. Germline V gene sequence: CDR1 KGHSH, CDR2 LQKENI. The DNA of the CDR3 is TGTGCCAGCTCACCGGTACACGGAGAGGAGACCCAGTACTTC. It encodes CASSPVHGEETQYF.

This clone was counted a single time. For the CDR3, the DNA is TGTGCCAGCAGCGTACAACCTGGGGGGCTAGCGGGTAGTGGCGGGGAGCTGTTTTTT. Translated: CASSVQPGGLAGSGGELFF. This chain uses TRBV9 with TRBJ2-2; 8 nucleotides align to TRBD2. V lost 1 base to trimming and J lost 7 bases; unmatched junction nucleotides: 18. The CDR3 is made up of 19 amino acids. CDR1 is SGDLS and CDR2 is YYNGEE in the germline V gene.

V usage is TRBV30 and J usage is TRBJ2-3; TRBD1 matches at 8 bases. The germline V gene has CDR1 GTSNPN and CDR2 SVGIG (reference sequence). With 4 bases clipped from V and 4 bases from J, the junction kept 7 bases outside the gene matches. The CDR3 covers 14 residues. CDR3 sequence (DNA): TGTGCCTGGAAAAGGACAGGGTGGGCAGATACGCAGTATTTT. Translated, it gives CAWKRTGWADTQYF.

The chain recombines TRBV12-3 or TRBV12-4 with TRBJ2-7, with 9 nucleotides matching TRBD2. CDR3 size: 13 residues. The V and J ends lost 5 bases and 4 bases, in that order; junction bases with no gene match: 3. The CDR3 is CASSISGRYEQYF. The CDR3 bases are TGTGCCAGCAGTATCAGCGGGAGGTACGAGCAGTACTTC.

This sequence joins TRBV7-6 and TRBJ2-7; tentative D call: TRBD2 (6 bases). This CDR3 comprises 16 residues. The V end was cut by 1 base, the J end by 5 bases, with 18 bases between. CDR1 SGHVS and CDR2 FNYEAQ come from the germline V gene. CDR3 region: CASSLGSIGSRDEQYF. The DNA of the CDR3 is TGTGCCAGCAGCTTAGGCTCGATCGGGAGTAGGGACGAGCAGTACTTC.

CDR3 sequence reads: CASSTENRDRVLGGYTF. The CDR3 region has the DNA TGTGCCAGCAGCACCGAAAACCGGGACAGGGTTCTAGGGGGCTACACCTTC. The chain is built from TRBV21-1 and TRBJ1-2; TRBD1 reflects the table's D call only, with no check against the DNA. TRBV21-1 counts as a pseudogene. The CDR3 extends over 17 amino acids.

The gene calls are TRBV5-6 and TRBJ2-3, with D tentatively TRBD2 (5 bases). The CDR3 loop spans 14 amino acids. Germline lookup yields CDR1 SGHDT and CDR2 YYEEEE. V was shortened by 2 bases and J by 2 bases, with 9 bases between the two germline ends. Here the CDR3 DNA reads TGTGCCAGCAGCTTCCCGGGATCCACAGATACGCAGTATTTT. This codes for CASSFPGSTDTQYF.